A single sample is the source of the 5 T cell receptor beta chains below, sequenced in a study of CD8+ T cells in alopecia areata. Extracted RNA was reverse transcribed, and the resulting cDNA served as sequencing template. Sequencing used immunoSEQ multiplex PCR; TCRdb keeps in-frame clones, though not all of them. The data show hundreds of thousands of clones, roughly two thirds seen once. The specimen was CD4+ T cells sorted from blood, collected at week 0. The receptors were gathered from a human donor with alopecia areata.

This clone was observed a handful of times. The chain recombines TRBV9 with TRBJ2-3; D is uncertain. CDR1 is SGDLS and CDR2 is YYNGEE in the germline V gene. Trimming removed 7 bases at V and 6 bases at J, with 15 bases between. The CDR3 is 13 residues long. In DNA, the CDR3 is TGTGCCAGCGGGGAACTTAACTCGGATACGCAGTATTTT. The encoded protein is CASGELNSDTQYF.

The genes are TRBV18 and TRBJ2-5, with TRBD2 matching 11 bases. CDR1 is KGHSH, CDR2 LQKENI, per germline. After removal of 5 bases from V and 1 base from J, the junction contained 6 bases not matched to a gene. CDR3 length: 16 amino acids. CDR3 bases: TGTGCCAGCTCATCTCCTAGCGGGGGGCGCCAAGAGACCCAGTACTTC. This codes for CASSSPSGGRQETQYF. The variable domain in full, with the rest retrieved from reference TRBV18 and TRBJ2-5, is NAGVMQNPRHLVRRRGQEARLRCSPMKGHSHVYWYRQLPEEGLKFMVYLQKENIIDESGMPKERFSAEFPKEGPSILRIQQVVRGDSAAYFCASSSPSGGRQETQYFGPGTRLLVL.

V and J are TRBV2 and TRBJ1-6, with D tentatively TRBD1 (6 bases). Trimming removed 1 base at V and 10 bases at J, with 17 bases between. Germline lookup yields CDR1 SNHLY and CDR2 FYNNEI. The length of the CDR3 is 16 residues. CDR3 residues: CASSEEGGTQGSPLHF. Written as DNA, the CDR3 is TGTGCCAGCAGTGAAGAAGGGGGGACACAAGGATCACCCCTCCACTTT.

CDR3 loop: CSEESSYEQYF. In DNA, the CDR3 is TGCAGCGAGGAGAGTAGCTACGAGCAGTACTTC. The V gene is TRBV29-1, the J gene TRBJ2-7; no clear D. Germline CDR1 SQVTM, CDR2 ANQGSEA. The CDR3 has 11 residues. Between the trimmed V and J ends, which lost 7 bases and 3 bases, there was a span of 10 bases.

There are a few counts of this clone. The chain employs TRBV5-1 and TRBJ2-2; 8 bases align to TRBD1. J gave up 10 bases and V 3 bases, and 5 bases lay outside the gene matches. The germline V gene encodes CDR1 SGHRS and CDR2 YFSETQ. The CDR3 is 13 amino acids. Here the CDR3 reads CASSYDRGQELFF. Here the CDR3 DNA reads TGCGCCAGCAGCTACGACAGGGGTCAGGAGCTGTTTTTT.